Below, 18 T cell receptor beta chains from the same sample are listed, as sequenced in a study of beta chain features in type 1 diabetes. Of the isolated RNA, all was reverse transcribed, and so the sequenced material was expressed TCRB transcripts. Sequenced by immunoSEQ multiplex PCR; TCRdb stores in-frame clones only, minus some. The sample gives around 250,000 clones, approximately 14% of which show up once; roughly 0.024% is in the top ten. The sample comprised naive CD4+ T cells from blood. These receptor sequences come from a woman aged 40 to 50 in good health.

The chain couples TRBV7-9 to TRBJ1-2, with a tentative D call TRBD1 (5 bases). V lost 7 bases to trimming and J lost 8 bases, with 17 bases between them. The CDR3 totals 13 residues. CDR1 and CDR2 (germline): SEHNR, FQNEAQ (reference sequence). CDR3 in amino acids: CASTPMGGQGYTF. The CDR3 bases are TGTGCCAGCACCCCTATGGGGGGTCAGGGCTACACCTTC.

This sequence joins TRBV11-2 and TRBJ2-1, with a weak D call TRBD2 (6 bases). Per germline, CDR1 SGHAT and CDR2 FQNNGV. Trimming left V 4 bases short and J 3 bases short, with 10 bases between. This CDR3 region has 14 residues. This chain's CDR3 is CASSSGLYYNEQFF. The CDR3 DNA reads as TGTGCCAGCAGCTCGGGACTGTACTACAATGAGCAGTTCTTC.

This clone was counted between two and nine times. The rearrangement links TRBV6-5 to TRBJ1-1; 7 positions agree with TRBD1. The CDR3 extends over 14 amino acids. Trimming took 8 bases from V and 0 from J; bases not matched to a gene: 6. In germline, CDR1 is MNHEY, CDR2 SVGAGI. This CDR3 is CASGDSSMNTEAFF. The CDR3 nucleotides are TGTGCCAGCGGGGACAGCTCCATGAACACTGAAGCTTTCTTT.

The chain combines TRBV5-5 with TRBJ2-7, with a tentative D call TRBD2 (6 bases). Germline-derived CDR1 and CDR2 are SGHKS and YYEKEE (reference sequence). Deletions cut 3 bases from V and 1 base from J, with 14 bases between. The CDR3 is 15 amino acids. DNA of the CDR3: TGTGCCAGCAGCTCCACGAGGGGAGGATCCTACGAGCAGTACTTC. Its protein is CASSSTRGGSYEQYF. Drawing the rest from reference TRBV5-5 and TRBJ2-7, the complete variable domain is DAGVTQSPTHLIKTRGQQVTLRCSPISGHKSVSWYQQVLGQGPQFIFQYYEKEERGRGNFPDRFSARQFPNYSSELNVNALLLGDSALYLCASSSTRGGSYEQYFGPGTRLTVT.

The chain uses TRBV28 and TRBJ1-6; possible D gene TRBD1, 6 bases. This CDR3 has 18 amino acids. V was shortened by 2 bases and J by 0 bases, with 14 bases between the two germline ends. From germline, CDR1 is MDHEN and CDR2 SYDVKM. CDR3: CASSLGDRWSSYNSPLHF. DNA of the CDR3: TGTGCCAGCAGTTTAGGTGACAGGTGGAGCTCCTATAATTCACCCCTCCACTTT.

The V and J genes are TRBV5-6 and TRBJ2-1, with unresolved D. In germline, CDR1 is SGHDT, CDR2 YYEEEE. The CDR3 extends over 15 amino acids. V was trimmed by 3 bases and J by 8 bases, leaving 18 bases between them. The DNA for the CDR3 is TGTGCCAGCAGCTCGGCCACTGACTTCTGGGATGAGCAGTTCTTC. Amino acids: CASSSATDFWDEQFF.

The chain couples TRBV6-6 to TRBJ2-3, with 7 bases that match TRBD2. Trimming took 2 bases from V and 1 from J; bases not matched to a gene: 6. The CDR3 sequence is 16 residues long. CDR1 and CDR2 (germline): MNHNY, SVGAGI (reference sequence). CDR3 loop: CASSYPASGGTDTQYF. The CDR3 DNA sequence: TGTGCCAGCAGTTACCCGGCCAGCGGGGGCACAGATACGCAGTATTTT.

This clone was counted only a few times. The CDR3 region is CASSQGRAGRSPLHF. In nucleotides, the CDR3 is TGCGCCAGCAGCCAGGGAAGAGCAGGGAGGTCACCCCTCCACTTT. The chain combines TRBV4-1 with TRBJ1-6, with D maybe TRBD1 (5 bases). The V end lost 3 bases, the J end lost 10 bases, and 16 bases lay between the germline ends. The CDR3 loop spans 15 amino acids. From germline, CDR1 is MGHRA and CDR2 YSYEKL.

This clone was seen repeatedly, ten times or more. The chain links TRBV10-3 to TRBJ2-2, with D possibly TRBD1 on 5 matching bases. The CDR3 totals 13 residues. V shed 7 bases and J shed 4 bases, with 10 bases lying between them. Germline CDR1 reads ENHRY; CDR2 reads SYGVKD. Written as DNA, the CDR3 is TGTGCCATCAATAGGGGTGTCACCGGGGAGCTGTTTTTT. Translation: CAINRGVTGELFF.

This clone has a handful of counts. The chain joins TRBV11-2 to TRBJ2-1; 12 bases are a match to TRBD2. The CDR3 sequence is 17 residues long. J gave up 3 bases and V 1 base, and 4 bases lay outside the gene matches. From germline, CDR1 is SGHAT and CDR2 FQNNGV. DNA of the CDR3: TGTGCCAGCAGCTTAGCTAGCGGGGGGGCTGTCTACAATGAGCAGTTCTTC. Its protein product is CASSLASGGAVYNEQFF.

The chain couples TRBV10-3 to TRBJ2-5; D might be TRBD1 (6 bases). Trimming cost V 5 bases and J 4 bases, with 11 bases left between them. The CDR3 sequence is 13 residues long. Germline assignment: CDR1 ENHRY and CDR2 SYGVKD. The CDR3 DNA sequence: TGTGCCATCAGTCAGGGGTCGGGAGAGACCCAGTACTTC. It is translated as CAISQGSGETQYF.

This chain links TRBV5-1 with TRBJ2-2, with D unclear. The V and J ends lost 4 bases and 3 bases respectively, with 13 bases between them. The CDR3 extends over 15 amino acids. Germline CDR1 SGHRS, CDR2 YFSETQ. CDR3: CASSTGRSYTGELFF. The CDR3 nucleotides read TGCGCCAGCAGCACCGGTCGGTCGTACACCGGGGAGCTGTTTTTT.

This clone was picked up a small number of times. The V call is TRBV10-3, the J call TRBJ1-1; 12 bases are a match to TRBD1. The CDR3 runs 17 residues. The germline CDR1 and CDR2 sequences are ENHRY and SYGVKD. The trim removed 10 bases at V and 8 bases at J, leaving 20 bases unmatched. CDR3 sequence reads: CATTVRDRGRSGGEAFF. In nucleotides, the CDR3 is TGTGCCACTACTGTCCGGGACAGGGGGCGGTCTGGCGGGGAAGCTTTCTTT.

This clone has only a few counts. The V gene is TRBV5-1, the J gene TRBJ2-5; TRBD2 matches at 12 bases. J was trimmed by 5 bases and V by 0 bases; bases with no gene match: 5. This CDR3 spans 16 amino acids. From germline, CDR1 is SGHRS and CDR2 YFSETQ. The CDR3, as DNA: TGCGCCAGCAGCTTGGTGCTAGCGGGGGGGCAGGAGACCCAGTACTTC. Amino acid sequence: CASSLVLAGGQETQYF.

The DNA for the CDR3 is TGTGCCAGCAGCTTCCGGCAGGGTCGGGTTGAAAAACTGTTTTTT. The encoded protein is CASSFRQGRVEKLFF. The gene calls are TRBV5-6 and TRBJ1-4, with D possibly matching TRBD1 (5 bases). From germline, CDR1 is SGHDT and CDR2 YYEEEE. Trimming took 2 bases from V and 7 from J, leaving 15 bases between them. CDR3 length: 15 residues.

This clone has only a few counts. At one end the junction does not follow the germline gene, possibly because of a read error. V is TRBV5-1 and J is TRBJ2-5; D possibly corresponds to TRBD1 (6 bases). The CDR3 has 15 residues. Germline V gene sequence: CDR1 SGHRS, CDR2 YFSETQ. CDR3 residues: CASSATEPGAQPLHF. The CDR3 DNA follows: TGCGCCAGCAGCGCCACCGAACCAGGGGCCCAGCCCTTGCACTTC.

This clone has just a few counts. Other nucleotide sequences in the sample specify the same CDR3. V is TRBV5-4 and J is TRBJ2-5, with TRBD2 matching 12 bases. The CDR3 covers 16 residues. Germline lookup yields CDR1 SGHNT and CDR2 YYREEE (reference sequence). V lost 0 bases to trimming and J lost 2 bases; unmatched junction nucleotides: 2. CDR3 coding DNA: TGTGCCAGCAGCTTGGTTCTAGCGGGGGGGCAAGAGACCCAGTACTTC. Its protein product is CASSLVLAGGQETQYF. Looking up the rest from reference TRBV5-4 and TRBJ2-5 gives the full variable domain: ETGVTQSPTHLIKTRGQQVTLRCSSQSGHNTVSWYQQALGQGPQFIFQYYREEENGRGNFPPRFSGLQFPNYSSELNVNALELDDSALYLCASSLVLAGGQETQYFGPGTRLLVL.

The chain couples TRBV7-9 to TRBJ1-6; D unclear. Per germline, CDR1 SEHNR and CDR2 FQNEAQ (reference sequence). The CDR3 extends over 13 amino acids. Between the trimmed V and J ends, which lost 6 bases and 10 bases, there was a span of 13 bases. The CDR3 nucleotides read TGTGCCAGCAGGGACTCTGGGAGATCACCCCTCCACTTT. It yields the protein CASRDSGRSPLHF. Full variable domain (missing parts from reference TRBV7-9 and TRBJ1-6): DTGVSQNPRHKITKRGQNVTFRCDPISEHNRLYWYRQTLGQGPEFLTYFQNEAQLEKSRLLSDRFSAERPKGSFSTLEIQRTEQGDSAMYLCASRDSGRSPLHFGNGTRLTVT.